The 20 T cell receptor beta chains below were found in one sample sequenced in a study of vaccination effects on CD4 cells after COVID-19. Assay used: immunoSEQ multiplex PCR; TCRdb lists only in-frame clones, some missing. In the table there are 20,000 to 25,000 clones, roughly 79% of which are singletons. Antigen specificity for these receptors is unknown. After expansion with viral peptide pools in the ViraFEST assay, antigen-specific CD4+ T cells were sequenced. The culture ran for 10 days, and then CD4+ T cells were isolated. All study participants received two doses of BNT162b2 or mRNA-1273 vaccine. Source: CD4+ T cells from PBMCs cultured with SARS-CoV-2 spike peptides, taken after COVID-19 vaccination. These receptors all stem from a human donor who received a COVID-19 vaccine. Some clones in this sample may be carry-over from other donors' samples.

The chain links TRBV15 to TRBJ2-1, with 14 bases that match TRBD2. Germline V CDR1 and CDR2: LNHNV, YYDKDF (reference sequence). The CDR3 consists of 18 residues. J was trimmed by 5 bases and V by 2 bases; bases with no gene match: 8. The CDR3: CATSRLGLAGGGNNEQFF. For the CDR3, the DNA is TGTGCCACCAGCAGACTCGGACTAGCGGGGGGAGGAAACAATGAGCAGTTCTTC.

The chain joins TRBV2 to TRBJ1-6; weak D call: TRBD1 (6 bases). This CDR3 contains 12 residues. Trimming stripped 6 bases from V and 7 bases from J, with 7 bases between. CDR1 SNHLY and CDR2 FYNNEI come from the germline V gene. The CDR3 DNA follows: TGTGCCAGCAGGGACAGAAATTCACCCCTCCACTTT. Translated: CASRDRNSPLHF.

J is TRBJ1-1 and V is TRBV7-9; 8 bases are shared with TRBD1. Trimming removed 7 bases from V and 4 bases from J; junction bases left unmatched: 11. The germline V gene has CDR1 SEHNR and CDR2 FQNEAQ (reference sequence). The CDR3 has 15 amino acids. This CDR3 is CASTLTGVEGTEAFF. The DNA of the CDR3 is TGTGCCAGCACCTTGACAGGGGTTGAGGGCACTGAAGCTTTCTTT.

The rearrangement uses TRBV28 and TRBJ2-3; D might be TRBD1 (6 bases). The CDR3 has 15 residues. Trimming shortened V by 7 bases and J by 10 bases, and 24 bases separated the two germline ends. Germline V CDR1 and CDR2: MDHEN, SYDVKM. In nucleotides, the CDR3 is TGTGCCAGCAAGTTTATGGATCCTAAGGGGGTTTCGCAGTATTTT. Translation: CASKFMDPKGVSQYF.

In its sample, this clone was seen a few times. The chain employs TRBV10-1 and TRBJ2-1, with 9 positions matching TRBD2. The length of the CDR3 is 14 residues. Trimming at V came to 4 bases and at J to 8 bases, leaving 6 bases not matched to a gene. Germline CDR1 WNHNN, CDR2 SYGVQD (reference sequence). DNA of the CDR3: TGCGCCAGCAGTGGCGGGGGGGCCTCGGATGAGCAGTTCTTC. Protein product: CASSGGGASDEQFF.

The chain employs TRBV28 and TRBJ1-2; TRBD1 is a possible D gene (5 bases). The V end was cut by 3 bases, the J end by 4 bases, with 9 bases between. The CDR3 contains 13 residues. Germline V lookup: CDR1 MDHEN, CDR2 SYDVKM. The CDR3 region is CASSLRGVYGYTF. As DNA, the CDR3 is TGTGCCAGCAGTTTGCGGGGGGTCTATGGCTACACCTTC.

The chain joins TRBV30 to TRBJ1-5; D call uncertain. This CDR3 is built from 12 residues. CDR1 is GTSNPN and CDR2 is SVGIG in the germline V gene (reference sequence). The V and J ends lost 0 bases and 6 bases respectively, with 6 bases between them. As DNA, the CDR3 is TGTGCCTGGAGTGTACTGAGTCAGCCCCAGCATTTT. Protein sequence: CAWSVLSQPQHF.

This clone appeared a few times. This chain uses TRBV5-1 with TRBJ1-1, with 10 bases that match TRBD1. The CDR3 covers 14 residues. Germline loops: CDR1 SGHRS, CDR2 YFSETQ. After removal of 3 bases from V and 4 bases from J, the junction contained 3 bases not matched to a gene. The CDR3 reads CASSWTGGITEAFF. DNA of the CDR3: TGCGCCAGCAGCTGGACAGGGGGTATCACTGAAGCTTTCTTT.

The rearrangement links TRBV27 to TRBJ2-3; D is ambiguous. From germline, CDR1 is MNHEY and CDR2 SMNVEV (reference sequence). V was trimmed by 0 bases and J by 5 bases, leaving 6 bases between them. The CDR3 extends over 13 amino acids. CDR3 sequence reads: CASSLSLGDTQYF. CDR3 DNA sequence: TGTGCCAGCAGTTTATCGTTAGGAGATACGCAGTATTTT.

The genes are TRBV5-1 and TRBJ2-6; TRBD1 might be the D (5 bases). The CDR3 sequence is 15 residues long. Trimming took off 1 base at V and 2 bases at J, with 7 bases between the two ends. Germline-derived CDR1 and CDR2 are SGHRS and YFSETQ. The CDR3 sequence is CASSLQDTGANVLTF. In nucleotides, the CDR3 is TGCGCCAGCAGCTTGCAGGACACTGGGGCCAACGTCCTGACTTTC. Looking up the rest from reference TRBV5-1 and TRBJ2-6 gives the full variable domain: KAGVTQTPRYLIKTRGQQVTLSCSPISGHRSVSWYQQTPGQGLQFLFEYFSETQRNKGNFPGRFSGRQFSNSRSEMNVSTLELGDSALYLCASSLQDTGANVLTFGAGSRLTVL.

The gene calls are TRBV28 and TRBJ1-4, with D hard to call. Germline V gene lookup returns CDR1 MDHEN and CDR2 SYDVKM. The CDR3 spans 14 residues. CDR3: CASGPGTTNEKLFF. The DNA of the CDR3 is TGTGCAAGCGGACCGGGGACAACTAATGAAAAACTGTTTTTT. Supplemented by reference TRBV28 and TRBJ1-4, the full variable domain reads DVKVTQSSRYLVKRTGEKVFLECVQDMDHENMFWYRQDPGLGLRLIYFSYDVKMKEKGDIPEGYSVSREKKERFSLILESASTNQTSMYLCASGPGTTNEKLFFGSGTQLSVL.

This chain connects TRBV2 to TRBJ2-6; 12 nucleotides agree with TRBD1. CDR1 and CDR2 from the germline V gene are SNHLY and FYNNEI. The ends lost 4 bases at V and 3 bases at J; junction bases unmatched: 10. This CDR3 has 19 amino acids. CDR3 DNA: TGTGCCAGCAGTGTCTTCCTGGGACAGGGGGCTTATGGGGCCAACGTCCTGACTTTC. It specifies CASSVFLGQGAYGANVLTF. Supplemented by reference TRBV2 and TRBJ2-6, the full variable domain reads EPEVTQTPSHQVTQMGQEVILRCVPISNHLYFYWYRQILGQKVEFLVSFYNNEISEKSEIFDDQFSVERPDGSNFTLKIRSTKLEDSAMYFCASSVFLGQGAYGANVLTFGAGSRLTVL.

The rearrangement joins TRBV4-1 to TRBJ2-3, with D possibly being TRBD2 (6 bases). The CDR3 sequence is 17 residues long. Germline CDR1 and CDR2: MGHRA and YSYEKL. Trimming removed 2 bases at V and 6 bases at J, with 21 bases between. The CDR3 DNA sequence: TGCGCCAGCAGCCAACCCCTCGCGGTCGGGGGAATGGATACGCAGTATTTT. It specifies CASSQPLAVGGMDTQYF.

The chain is built from TRBV5-1 and TRBJ2-3; TRBD2 might be the D (6 bases). Germline V gene sequence: CDR1 SGHRS, CDR2 YFSETQ. The CDR3 contains 17 residues. Trimming cost V 0 bases and J 1 base, with 15 bases left between them. The CDR3 loop is CASSLALGGLGTDTQYF. The CDR3 DNA sequence: TGCGCCAGCAGCTTGGCTCTGGGAGGTTTGGGCACAGATACGCAGTATTTT.

The rearrangement uses TRBV5-1 and TRBJ2-1, with 11 bases that match TRBD2. This CDR3 has 17 residues. The V segment lost 3 bases and the J segment 0 bases; nucleotides outside the gene matches: 5. Germline V gene data show CDR1 as SGHRS and CDR2 as YFSETQ. The DNA for the CDR3 is TGCGCCAGCAGCTCCGTGACTAGCGGGGCCTCCTACAATGAGCAGTTCTTC. Translation gives CASSSVTSGASYNEQFF.

The chain links TRBV6-5 to TRBJ1-4, with unresolved D. The V end was cut by 0 bases, the J end by 7 bases, with 9 bases between. Germline V gives CDR1 MNHEY, CDR2 SVGAGI. The CDR3 runs to 14 residues. CDR3 sequence: CASSYSGTVEKLFF. The CDR3 DNA follows: TGTGCCAGCAGTTACTCGGGAACAGTTGAAAAACTGTTTTTT.

The chain combines TRBV6-1 with TRBJ1-5, with 11 bases matching TRBD1. The CDR3 consists of 16 residues. Germline-derived CDR1 and CDR2 are MNHNS and SASEGT. V gave up 4 bases and J gave up 5 bases; unmatched junction bases: 7. The CDR3 DNA follows: TGTGCCAGCAGTGCTGGACAGGGGGCAGGGCATCAGCCCCAGCATTTT. Residues: CASSAGQGAGHQPQHF.

The J gene is TRBJ1-3, the V gene TRBV28, with D uncertain. The CDR3 extends over 16 amino acids. V shed 2 bases and J shed 0 bases, with 11 bases lying between them. From germline, CDR1 is MDHEN and CDR2 SYDVKM. The CDR3 reads CASSLLSIGSGNTIYF. The CDR3 bases are TGTGCCAGCAGTTTACTTTCCATCGGCTCTGGAAACACCATATATTTT.

This clone has a single count. This chain links TRBV28 with TRBJ1-5; D possibly corresponds to TRBD1 (6 bases). The CDR3 totals 13 residues. The germline V gene has CDR1 MDHEN and CDR2 SYDVKM. Trimming removed 7 bases from V and 7 bases from J, with 14 bases in between. The CDR3 nucleotides read TGTGCCAGCACCCACGGGGACAAACAGCCCCAGCATTTT. Translated, it gives CASTHGDKQPQHF.

The J gene is TRBJ1-1, the V gene TRBV24-1; a possible D gene is TRBD1 (5 bases). Trimming took off 3 bases at V and 0 bases at J, with 10 bases between the two ends. Germline V gene sequence: CDR1 KGHDR, CDR2 SFDVKD. This CDR3 has 15 residues. The CDR3 sequence: CATSDGSRVNTEAFF. The CDR3 DNA reads TGTGCCACCAGTGATGGGAGCAGGGTGAACACTGAAGCTTTCTTT.